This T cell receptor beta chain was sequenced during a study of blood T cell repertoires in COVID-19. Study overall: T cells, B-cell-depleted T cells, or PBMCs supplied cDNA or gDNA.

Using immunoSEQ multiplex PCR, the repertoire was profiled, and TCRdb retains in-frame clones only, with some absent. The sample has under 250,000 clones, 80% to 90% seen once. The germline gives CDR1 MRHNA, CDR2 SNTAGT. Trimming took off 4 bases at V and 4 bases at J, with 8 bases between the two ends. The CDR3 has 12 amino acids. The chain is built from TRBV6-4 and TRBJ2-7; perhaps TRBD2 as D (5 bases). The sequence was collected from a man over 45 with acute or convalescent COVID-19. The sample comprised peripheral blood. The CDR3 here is CASSVRRYEQYF. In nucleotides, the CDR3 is TGTGCCAGCAGTGTCCGGAGGTACGAGCAGTACTTC.